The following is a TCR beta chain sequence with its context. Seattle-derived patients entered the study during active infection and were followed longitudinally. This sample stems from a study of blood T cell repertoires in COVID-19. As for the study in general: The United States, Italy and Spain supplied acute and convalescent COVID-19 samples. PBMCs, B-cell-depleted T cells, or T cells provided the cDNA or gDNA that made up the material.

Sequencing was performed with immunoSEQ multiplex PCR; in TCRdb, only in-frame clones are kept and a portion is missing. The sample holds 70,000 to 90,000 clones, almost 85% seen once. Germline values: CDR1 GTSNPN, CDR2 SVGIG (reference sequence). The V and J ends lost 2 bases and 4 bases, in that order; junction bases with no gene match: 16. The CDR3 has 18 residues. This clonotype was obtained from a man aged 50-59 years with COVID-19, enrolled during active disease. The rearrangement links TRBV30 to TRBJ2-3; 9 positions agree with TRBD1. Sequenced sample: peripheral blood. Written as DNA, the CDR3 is TGTGCCTGGAGTATCCCGCTGGGGACAGGGAACCCCCCAGATACGCAGTATTTT. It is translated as CAWSIPLGTGNPPDTQYF.